The sequence of this TCR beta chain was determined in a study of control samples from healthy donors and cancer patients. Germline V gene lookup returns CDR1 SSHAT and CDR2 FNYEAQ (reference sequence). This CDR3 is built from 15 residues. The V gene end was trimmed by 3 bases and the J gene end by 2 bases; junction bases not matched to a gene: 7. Repertoires were generated with immunoSEQ multiplex PCR, while TCRdb's copy carries only in-frame clones and drops some. The sample comprises over 150,000 clones, about 94% of which are singletons, and around 6.1% rests with the top ten. The rearrangement links TRBV7-7 to TRBJ2-7; 7 bases are shared with TRBD2. The TCR was taken from a man between 40 and 49 years old in good health. The material sequenced was blood. CDR3 bases: TGTGCCAGCAGCTTGGGTCCTAGCGGAGCCTACGAGCAGTACTTC. The encoded protein is CASSLGPSGAYEQYF.